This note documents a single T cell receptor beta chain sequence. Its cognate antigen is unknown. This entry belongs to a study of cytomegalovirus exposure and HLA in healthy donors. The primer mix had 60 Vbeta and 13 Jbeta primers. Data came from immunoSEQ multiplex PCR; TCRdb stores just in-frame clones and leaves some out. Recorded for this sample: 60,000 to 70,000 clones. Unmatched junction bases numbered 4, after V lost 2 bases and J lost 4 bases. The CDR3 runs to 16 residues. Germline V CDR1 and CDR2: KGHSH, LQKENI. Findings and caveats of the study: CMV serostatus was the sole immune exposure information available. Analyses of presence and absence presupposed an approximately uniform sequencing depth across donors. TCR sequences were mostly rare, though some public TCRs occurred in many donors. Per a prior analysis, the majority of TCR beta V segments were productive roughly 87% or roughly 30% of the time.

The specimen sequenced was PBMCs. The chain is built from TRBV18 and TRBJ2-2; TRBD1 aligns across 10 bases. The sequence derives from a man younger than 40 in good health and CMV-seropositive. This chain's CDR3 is CASSPETGGSTGELFF. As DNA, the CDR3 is TGTGCCAGCTCACCAGAGACAGGGGGCAGCACCGGGGAGCTGTTTTTT.